This T cell receptor (beta chain) was sequenced during a study of cytomegalovirus exposure and HLA in healthy donors. Whole-study context: Earlier findings included 90 million to 120 million unique TCR beta sequences obtained from about 180 million T cells. The study, taken as a whole, reports: Presence/absence analyses rested on an assumption that sequencing depth was roughly uniform across donors.

Concerning this clone: Antigen: not known.

The V and J ends lost 0 bases and 1 base, in that order; junction bases with no gene match: 6. The CDR3 covers 17 residues. CDR1 is SGHDT, CDR2 YYEEEE, per germline. The PCR ran on 60 Vbeta and 13 Jbeta primers. Repertoires were generated with immunoSEQ multiplex PCR, while TCRdb's copy carries only in-frame clones and drops some. The sample consists of 130,000 or so clones, about 80% of them appearing once. This sequence was found in a man aged 18-30 years in good health and CMV-seronegative. The gene calls are TRBV5-6 and TRBJ2-1; 8 bases fit TRBD2. Material: PBMCs. The CDR3 sequence: CASSLAAGGASYNEQFF. The CDR3 nucleotides read TGTGCCAGCAGCTTGGCCGCGGGGGGCGCATCCTACAATGAGCAGTTCTTC.